These 21 T cell receptor beta chains came from one sample sequenced in a study of T cells expressing NK-cell markers. TCRdb re-called the 5' RACE reads; every CDR3 protein appears as one record, without DNA. The table lists about 160,000 distinct CDR3 sequences. Input material: blood T cells: a sorted CD56 or NKG2C T cell subset, CD4+ or CD8+ T cells, or bulk PBMC T cells (not recorded which). These receptors all stem from a woman between 18 and 70 years old in good health.

The CDR3 loop is CASSPLGYGYTF. The V gene is TRBV27, the J gene TRBJ1-2. The germline V gene has CDR1 MNHEY and CDR2 SMNVEV (reference sequence). The CDR3 totals 12 residues.

The chain recombines TRBV5-1 with TRBJ2-5. The CDR3 totals 14 residues. Germline V lookup: CDR1 SGHRS, CDR2 YFSETQ. CDR3: CASSLQVSKETQYF. Together with reference TRBV5-1 and TRBJ2-5, the CDR3 gives the full variable domain: KAGVTQTPRYLIKTRGQQVTLSCSPISGHRSVSWYQQTPGQGLQFLFEYFSETQRNKGNFPGRFSGRQFSNSRSEMNVSTLELGDSALYLCASSLQVSKETQYFGPGTRLLVL.

The V gene is TRBV20-1, the J gene TRBJ1-5; as DNA is missing, the TRBD1 call by TCRdb cannot be tested. The CDR3 length is 16 residues. Germline-derived CDR1 and CDR2 are DFQATT and SNEGSKA (reference sequence). The CDR3 protein is CSARDQAQGWYQPQHF.

The gene calls are TRBV29-1 and TRBJ2-7; TCRdb selects TRBD1, and the lack of DNA leaves this call unchecked. Germline CDR1 is SQVTM and CDR2 is ANQGSEA. The CDR3 is 14 residues long. The CDR3 reads CSVTAGTGSHEQYF.

The CDR3: CSATGSPPTYNEQFF. J is TRBJ2-1 and V is TRBV20-1; TCRdb names TRBD1, which stays unverified in the absence of DNA. Germline V lookup: CDR1 DFQATT, CDR2 SNEGSKA (reference sequence). CDR3 length equals 15 residues.

The rearrangement joins TRBV6-1 to TRBJ1-5; TCRdb proposes TRBD1, but this gene call is untestable without DNA. CDR1 is MNHNS and CDR2 is SASEGT in the germline V gene. The CDR3 is made up of 16 amino acids. The CDR3 loop is CASRHRGRGSNQPQHF.

V and J are TRBV5-6 and TRBJ2-5. Germline assignment: CDR1 SGHDT and CDR2 YYEEEE. The CDR3 consists of 16 residues. The CDR3 region is CASSFGWNLYQETQYF.

The chain employs TRBV30 and TRBJ2-1; the D call of TRBD2 rests on TCRdb alone, since no DNA is present to check it. Germline V gene data show CDR1 as GTSNPN and CDR2 as SVGIG (reference sequence). The CDR3 loop spans 13 amino acids. The CDR3 sequence: CAWSGKLAGFQFF.

The chain couples TRBV11-3 to TRBJ1-1; the TCRdb call, TRBD1, lacks DNA for checking. Looked up from germline, CDR1 is SGHNT and CDR2 is YENEEA. The CDR3 runs 13 residues. Here the CDR3 reads CASSSETGGEAFF.

The gene calls are TRBV5-1 and TRBJ2-2; TCRdb gives TRBD1 as the D gene, but with no DNA this cannot be confirmed. Germline V CDR1 and CDR2: SGHRS, YFSETQ. The CDR3 is 15 residues long. The CDR3 is CASTKGTVNTGELFF.

The chain joins TRBV3-1 to TRBJ2-1. Germline CDR1 reads LGHDT; CDR2 reads YNNKEL (reference sequence). This CDR3 comprises 15 residues. The CDR3 reads CASSQDRSTYNEQFF.

J is TRBJ2-2 and V is TRBV20-1; no DNA is available, so the TRBD1 call from TCRdb remains unchecked. The germline V gene has CDR1 DFQATT and CDR2 SNEGSKA (reference sequence). CDR3 length: 17 residues. The CDR3 here is CSARGRGPQTNTGELFF.

The rearrangement uses TRBV4-1 and TRBJ2-3; TCRdb lists TRBD1, though no DNA is available to test this call. Germline assignment: CDR1 MGHRA and CDR2 YSYEKL. The CDR3 runs to 17 residues. CDR3 region: CASSQRGGGGFTDTQYF.

The genes are TRBV4-1 and TRBJ1-4; the D call from TCRdb, TRBD1, cannot be confirmed without DNA. Germline CDR1 is MGHRA and CDR2 is YSYEKL. CDR3 size: 15 residues. The CDR3: CASSLTDRGNEKLFF.

The J gene is TRBJ2-6, the V gene TRBV6-2 or TRBV6-3; the D call of TRBD2 rests on TCRdb alone, since no DNA is present to check it. This CDR3 is 19 amino acids long. Germline lookup yields CDR1 MNHEY and CDR2 SVGEGT. The CDR3 loop is CASSYSGLAGDSGANVLTF.

This rearrangement joins TRBV7-3 to TRBJ1-1; absent DNA, TCRdb's TRBD1 call cannot be checked. This CDR3 has 16 residues. Germline assignment: CDR1 SGHTA and CDR2 FQGTGA. The CDR3 reads CASSPVPGLMNTEAFF.

The V gene is TRBV5-1, the J gene TRBJ2-1; TCRdb reports TRBD2, a call that lacks DNA to check it against. The germline V gene has CDR1 SGHRS and CDR2 YFSETQ. The CDR3 contains 16 residues. The CDR3 reads CASSLRTSGNYNEQFF.

V is TRBV12-3 or TRBV12-4 and J is TRBJ2-3; with no DNA, the TCRdb D assignment of TRBD1 cannot be verified. The CDR3 is 17 amino acids. The CDR3 sequence: CASSPGNWGSRGDTQYF.

The rearrangement uses TRBV5-1 and TRBJ2-7; TCRdb calls TRBD1, which cannot be checked without DNA. The CDR3 is 14 residues long. Germline V gene sequence: CDR1 SGHRS, CDR2 YFSETQ. CDR3 sequence: CASSRDGQTYEQYF.

The chain employs TRBV10-3 and TRBJ1-5. From germline, CDR1 is ENHRY and CDR2 SYGVKD. CDR3 size: 15 residues. This chain's CDR3 is CAISEYGGAGQPQHF.

This sequence joins TRBV9 and TRBJ2-2; TCRdb's assignment of TRBD2 cannot be checked, as there is no DNA. Germline V lookup: CDR1 SGDLS, CDR2 YYNGEE. The CDR3 length is 16 residues. The CDR3 loop is CASSVGGSGVGRELFF.